The 25 T cell receptor beta chains presented below share a single source sample, sequenced in a study of blood T cell repertoires in COVID-19. The protocol was immunoSEQ multiplex PCR, while the TCRdb copy is restricted to in-frame clones and leaves out a portion. The table lists fewer than 200,000 clones, over 70% of them singletons. The sample was peripheral blood. The receptors come from a man between 65 and 85 years old with acute or convalescent COVID-19.

The gene calls are TRBV5-4 and TRBJ1-1, with 8 bases fitting TRBD1. Trimming cost V 2 bases and J 5 bases; bases outside gene matches: 5. Germline V CDR1 and CDR2: SGHNT, YYREEE (reference sequence). The CDR3 sequence is 14 residues long. The CDR3 region has the DNA TGTGCCAGCAGCTTCTCCACAGGGGGGACTGAAGCTTTCTTT. Protein product: CASSFSTGGTEAFF. Full variable domain (outside the CDR3, taken from reference TRBV5-4 and TRBJ1-1): ETGVTQSPTHLIKTRGQQVTLRCSSQSGHNTVSWYQQALGQGPQFIFQYYREEENGRGNFPPRFSGLQFPNYSSELNVNALELDDSALYLCASSFSTGGTEAFFGQGTRLTVV.

The chain is built from TRBV11-2 and TRBJ2-5, with 12 bases aligning to TRBD1. The CDR3 runs 18 residues. Germline V gene data show CDR1 as SGHAT and CDR2 as FQNNGV. The J segment lost 4 bases and the V segment lost 4 bases, leaving 13 bases of the junction unmatched. The CDR3 here is CASSSFRGTGGWVETQYF. The CDR3 DNA is TGTGCCAGCAGCTCCTTTAGGGGGACAGGGGGCTGGGTAGAGACCCAGTACTTC.

The chain employs TRBV11-2 and TRBJ2-5; 9 bases line up with TRBD1. The germline V gene has CDR1 SGHAT and CDR2 FQNNGV. V dropped 1 base and J dropped 5; count of bases not matched to a gene: 11. This CDR3 comprises 17 residues. CDR3 bases: TGTGCCAGCAGCTTAGGGGGAGGCGGGACAGGGTTCGAGACCCAGTACTTC. It specifies CASSLGGGGTGFETQYF.

In this sample, this clone turned up once. The chain recombines TRBV2 with TRBJ1-5, with 9 bases fitting TRBD1. Losses at the gene ends were 4 bases for V and 2 bases for J; bases not matched to a gene: 3. Germline V lookup: CDR1 SNHLY, CDR2 FYNNEI. The CDR3 contains 15 residues. CDR3 in DNA: TGTGCCAGCAGTGGTGGGACAGGGCGCAATCAGCCCCAGCATTTT. Its protein product is CASSGGTGRNQPQHF.

This clone was recorded many times. The rearrangement joins TRBV11-2 to TRBJ2-1; 13 positions match TRBD2. The junction had 5 bases not matched to a gene; V was cut back by 0 bases and J by 9 bases. The V gene's germline CDR1 is SGHAT and CDR2 FQNNGV. The length of the CDR3 is 16 residues. The DNA for the CDR3 is TGTGCCAGCAGCTTAGAACTAGCGGGGGGGCCGATTGAGCAGTTCTTC. It is translated as CASSLELAGGPIEQFF.

The chain employs TRBV19 and TRBJ2-1; D unclear. Trimming pared 3 bases from V and 9 bases from J, leaving 12 bases between. The germline CDR1 and CDR2 sequences are LNHDA and SQIVND (reference sequence). The CDR3 has 13 residues. CDR3 region: CASSIKVRSEQFF. CDR3 sequence (DNA): TGTGCCAGTAGTATTAAGGTTCGGAGTGAGCAGTTCTTC.

This rearrangement joins TRBV2 to TRBJ2-2, with 8 bases lining up with TRBD1. This CDR3 has 16 residues. V lost 2 bases to trimming and J lost 0 bases; unmatched junction nucleotides: 2. In germline, CDR1 is SNHLY, CDR2 FYNNEI. The CDR3 loop is CASSELDRANTGELFF. The CDR3 DNA follows: TGTGCCAGCAGTGAACTGGACAGGGCGAACACCGGGGAGCTGTTTTTT.

The chain is built from TRBV19 and TRBJ2-3; 9 bases match TRBD2. Trimming removed 5 bases from V and 5 bases from J; junction bases left unmatched: 8. Germline V gene data show CDR1 as LNHDA and CDR2 as SQIVND (reference sequence). The CDR3 totals 15 residues. CDR3 amino acids: CASSGLAGAQDTQYF. The CDR3 nucleotides read TGTGCCAGTAGTGGTTTAGCGGGGGCGCAAGATACGCAGTATTTT. Filled out from reference TRBV19 and TRBJ2-3, the complete variable domain reads DGGITQSPKYLFRKEGQNVTLSCEQNLNHDAMYWYRQDPGQGLRLIYYSQIVNDFQKGDIAEGYSVSREKKESFPLTVTSAQKNPTAFYLCASSGLAGAQDTQYFGPGTRLTVL.

The chain uses TRBV6-5 and TRBJ2-7; D is unclear. The CDR3 covers 16 residues. Germline V gives CDR1 MNHEY, CDR2 SVGAGI. V was shortened by 2 bases and J by 0 bases, with 14 bases between the two germline ends. The CDR3 sequence is CASSYSRVGLSYEQYF. The DNA of the CDR3 is TGTGCCAGCAGTTACAGTAGAGTTGGTCTCTCCTACGAGCAGTACTTC.

V and J are TRBV7-2 and TRBJ2-3; 8 bases align to TRBD1. J gave up 6 bases and V 4 bases, and 9 bases lay outside the gene matches. Per the germline V gene, CDR1 is SGHTA and CDR2 is FQGNSA. The CDR3 totals 15 residues. The CDR3 sequence: CASSSRTGLADTQYF. The CDR3 DNA is TGTGCCAGCAGCTCCAGGACAGGGTTGGCGGATACGCAGTATTTT.

About this clone itself: A much larger clonotype is one base distant, so this may be a read error. The rearrangement joins TRBV11-2 to TRBJ2-5; 8 positions match TRBD2. CDR1 and CDR2 (germline): SGHAT, FQNNGV. The trim removed 1 base at V and 4 bases at J, leaving 2 bases unmatched. CDR3 size: 14 residues. CDR3 bases: TGTGCCAGCAGCTTAGCGGGAGGGGTAGAGACCCAGTACTTC. Translating it yields CASSLAGGVETQYF.

The sample holds one count of this clone. The V call is TRBV6-5, the J call TRBJ1-3, with 8 bases lining up with TRBD1. Per germline, CDR1 MNHEY and CDR2 SVGAGI. The V and J ends lost 6 bases and 3 bases, in that order; junction bases with no gene match: 7. The CDR3 has 15 amino acids. In DNA form, the CDR3 reads TGTGCCAGCAGACAAGGACAGGGCGGTGGAAACACCATATATTTT. Translating it yields CASRQGQGGGNTIYF.

This chain links TRBV19 with TRBJ1-1; D possibly corresponds to TRBD1 (5 bases). The CDR3 sequence is 16 residues long. V lost 5 bases and J 2 bases, leaving 18 bases between the germline ends. Per germline, CDR1 LNHDA and CDR2 SQIVND (reference sequence). The CDR3 reads CASSSSLGGSNTEAFF. DNA for the CDR3: TGTGCCAGTAGTTCATCGTTGGGGGGGAGTAACACTGAAGCTTTCTTT.

CDR3 loop: CASSFLRGAQETQYF. The CDR3, as DNA: TGCGCCAGCAGCTTCTTGCGGGGGGCCCAAGAGACCCAGTACTTC. The chain is built from TRBV5-1 and TRBJ2-5; 8 bases map to TRBD2. Germline CDR1 SGHRS, CDR2 YFSETQ. V gave up 2 bases and J gave up 1 base; unmatched junction bases: 4. The CDR3 sequence is 15 residues long.

This clone was seen a handful of times. The rearrangement uses TRBV7-9 and TRBJ1-2, with a weak D call TRBD1 (6 bases). This CDR3 region has 16 residues. Germline V lookup: CDR1 SEHNR, CDR2 FQNEAQ (reference sequence). The V gene lost 5 bases and the J gene lost 5 bases, with 21 bases spanning the gap. CDR3 DNA: TGTGCCAGCAGCCCGACAATCCATGGCAGGGGATATGGCTACACCTTC. It yields the protein CASSPTIHGRGYGYTF.

The chain carries TRBV27 and TRBJ2-5; TRBD2 aligns across 7 bases. Germline CDR1 and CDR2: MNHEY and SMNVEV (reference sequence). The CDR3 totals 14 residues. The J segment lost 1 base and the V segment lost 5 bases, leaving 4 bases of the junction unmatched. In DNA form, the CDR3 reads TGTGCCAGCAGTCGGGCTAGCGGCCAAGAGACCCAGTACTTC. It is translated as CASSRASGQETQYF.

The V call is TRBV7-9, the J call TRBJ2-3, with TRBD2 matching over 7 bases. This CDR3 is built from 14 residues. Germline V CDR1 and CDR2: SEHNR, FQNEAQ (reference sequence). Trimming cost V 1 base and J 6 bases; bases outside gene matches: 4. CDR3 nucleotide sequence: TGTGCCAGCAGCTTAGAGACTAGCAGGGATACGCAGTATTTT. Its translation: CASSLETSRDTQYF.

The rearrangement links TRBV5-1 to TRBJ2-7, with D maybe TRBD2 (6 bases). The CDR3 extends over 14 amino acids. Germline CDR1 is SGHRS and CDR2 is YFSETQ. Trimming left V 2 bases short and J 5 bases short, with 14 bases between. CDR3 nucleotides: TGCGCCAGCAGCTTAGTACAGGAGGGTCACGAGCAGTACTTC. This codes for CASSLVQEGHEQYF.

This rearrangement joins TRBV2 to TRBJ2-5; 8 nucleotides align to TRBD2. The CDR3 loop spans 16 amino acids. Trimming removed 6 bases from V and 1 base from J; junction bases left unmatched: 10. Germline lookup yields CDR1 SNHLY and CDR2 FYNNEI. CDR3: CASSRRSGGTQETQYF. DNA of the CDR3: TGTGCCAGCAGCCGCAGGAGCGGGGGAACCCAAGAGACCCAGTACTTC. The entire variable domain, with the rest obtained from reference TRBV2 and TRBJ2-5, is as follows: EPEVTQTPSHQVTQMGQEVILRCVPISNHLYFYWYRQILGQKVEFLVSFYNNEISEKSEIFDDQFSVERPDGSNFTLKIRSTKLEDSAMYFCASSRRSGGTQETQYFGPGTRLLVL.

The genes are TRBV18 and TRBJ2-1, with D tentatively TRBD1 (6 bases). The CDR3 is 14 amino acids. V lost 3 bases and J lost 5, with 11 bases in between. CDR1 and CDR2 from the germline V gene are KGHSH and LQKENI. The CDR3 sequence: CASSPWTDHNEQFF. The CDR3 DNA reads as TGTGCCAGCTCACCGTGGACAGATCACAATGAGCAGTTCTTC.

This sequence joins TRBV19 and TRBJ2-3; 9 bases agree with TRBD2. Unmatched junction bases numbered 10, after V lost 8 bases and J lost 4 bases. This CDR3 is built from 15 residues. Germline values: CDR1 LNHDA, CDR2 SQIVND (reference sequence). This CDR3 is CASQILAGRADTQYF. The DNA for the CDR3 is TGTGCCAGTCAGATCCTAGCGGGACGGGCAGATACGCAGTATTTT.

This clone showed up just once. V and J are TRBV21-1 and TRBJ2-1; the D segment call TRBD2 is taken from the table without a DNA check. TRBV21-1 is assigned pseudogene status. This CDR3 is 15 amino acids long. The CDR3 region is CASRSGRQSYNEQFF. DNA of the CDR3: TGTGCCAGCAGGAGCGGGCGGCAGTCCTACAATGAGCAGTTCTTC.

This chain connects TRBV7-8 to TRBJ1-3; D might be TRBD1 (5 bases). In germline, CDR1 is SGHVS, CDR2 FQNEAQ. The CDR3 is made up of 15 amino acids. V gave up 1 base and J gave up 4 bases, with 11 bases separating them. The CDR3 DNA is TGTGCCAGCAGCTTAGGTGGGGGGTTCGGAAACACCATATATTTT. Translated, it gives CASSLGGGFGNTIYF.

This sequence joins TRBV6-4 and TRBJ1-2; D may be TRBD1 (6 bases). This CDR3 has 15 amino acids. Germline V lookup: CDR1 MRHNA, CDR2 SNTAGT. Between the trimmed V and J ends, which lost 6 bases and 2 bases, there was a span of 16 bases. The CDR3 sequence: CASSYSGTTNYGYTF. Written as DNA, the CDR3 is TGTGCCAGCAGCTACTCCGGGACAACCAACTATGGCTACACCTTC.

The V and J genes are TRBV11-1 and TRBJ2-1; 10 nucleotides line up with TRBD2. The V and J ends lost 1 base and 10 bases, in that order; junction bases with no gene match: 7. Per germline, CDR1 SGHAT and CDR2 FQDESV (reference sequence). The CDR3 length is 15 residues. CDR3 amino acids: CASSLGAGGPEEQFF. The CDR3 DNA is TGTGCCAGCAGCTTAGGAGCGGGAGGGCCTGAGGAGCAGTTCTTC.